This passage covers 14 T cell receptor beta chains from one sample sequenced in a study of T cells in Graves' hyperthyroidism and ophthalmopathy. TCR beta CDR3 region amplification was performed from RNA transcripts. A first-round RT-PCR of the TCR CDR3 used the HTBI primer set. TCRdb fed the multiplex PCR reads into MiXCR, producing one record per CDR3 protein. The repertoire includes about 840,000 distinct CDR3 sequences, over 35% of them detected once, and 8.9% sits in the top ten. Sequencing was done on a sample of blood. Source of these receptors: a man aged 18 to 30 with Graves' hyperthyroidism.

This clonotype has more than one count but fewer than ten. The chain is built from TRBV5-6 and TRBJ1-5, with 9 bases aligning to TRBD1. Unmatched junction bases numbered 4, after V lost 6 bases and J lost 0 bases. Germline V gene lookup returns CDR1 SGHDT and CDR2 YYEEEE. This CDR3 is built from 15 residues. The CDR3 protein is CASTRTGVSNQPQHF. CDR3 nucleotide sequence: TGTGCCAGCACTCGGACAGGGGTTAGCAATCAGCCCCAGCATTTT.

Only a few counts were recorded for this clonotype. The chain uses TRBV12-3 or TRBV12-4 and TRBJ1-1; D gene uncertain. V lost 3 bases to trimming and J lost 4 bases, with 12 bases between them. The CDR3 has 14 residues. CDR3 amino acids: CASSFGFRSTEAFF. CDR3 nucleotides: TGTGCCAGCAGTTTCGGGTTCAGGAGCACTGAAGCTTTCTTT.

This clonotype came up many times. The V gene is TRBV19, the J gene TRBJ1-5, with 7 bases lining up with TRBD1. J gave up 2 bases and V 6 bases, and 4 bases lay outside the gene matches. CDR1 and CDR2 from the germline V gene are LNHDA and SQIVND (reference sequence). CDR3 length equals 14 residues. The CDR3 reads CASREGAGNQPQHF. CDR3 DNA sequence: TGTGCCAGTAGGGAGGGGGCAGGCAATCAGCCCCAGCATTTT.

About this clonotype itself: This may come from a read error, since a much larger clone is one base off. The CDR3 DNA reads TGTGCCAGCAGAGAGCGGACAGCGGAGACCCAGTACTTC. Its translation: CASRERTAETQYF. J is TRBJ2-5 and V is TRBV7-8, with D tentatively TRBD1 (6 bases). Germline lookup yields CDR1 SGHVS and CDR2 FQNEAQ. CDR3 size: 13 residues. The germline V and J ends were trimmed by 6 bases and 5 bases, with 13 bases remaining between them.

This clonotype has a handful of counts. The genes are TRBV6-5 and TRBJ2-7, with D perhaps assigned TRBD1 or TRBD2 (5 bases each). The CDR3 runs 15 residues. Germline V gene lookup returns CDR1 MNHEY and CDR2 SVGAGI. The V end lost 4 bases, the J end lost 0 bases, and 13 bases lay between the germline ends. The CDR3 spells CASSFRDPSSYEQYF. DNA for the CDR3: TGTGCCAGCAGTTTTCGGGACCCAAGCTCCTACGAGCAGTACTTC.

The DNA for the CDR3 is TGTGCCAGCAGCGTAGGACAGGGGAGTGAGCAGTTCTTC. Its translation: CASSVGQGSEQFF. V and J are TRBV9 and TRBJ2-1, with 8 positions matching TRBD1. Per germline, CDR1 SGDLS and CDR2 YYNGEE. The CDR3 has 13 amino acids. The junction had 2 bases not matched to a gene; V was cut back by 0 bases and J by 9 bases.

The sample holds many counts of this clonotype. The chain uses TRBV7-9 and TRBJ1-1; D is uncertain. The germline CDR1 and CDR2 sequences are SEHNR and FQNEAQ (reference sequence). This CDR3 spans 15 amino acids. V was trimmed by 0 bases and J by 1 base, leaving 9 bases between them. CDR3 protein: CASSLAESANTEAFF. For the CDR3, the DNA is TGTGCCAGCAGCTTAGCGGAGTCGGCGAACACTGAAGCTTTCTTT.

The chain couples TRBV4-1 to TRBJ1-1; D unclear. The CDR3 extends over 15 amino acids. The V end lost 1 base, the J end lost 0 bases, and 9 bases lay between the germline ends. CDR1 is MGHRA, CDR2 YSYEKL, per germline. The CDR3 DNA sequence: TGCGCCAGCAGCCAAGTACCGGGGATGAACACTGAAGCTTTCTTT. The encoded protein is CASSQVPGMNTEAFF.

The J gene is TRBJ2-7, the V gene TRBV20-1, with 14 bases that match TRBD2. CDR1 and CDR2 (germline): DFQATT, SNEGSKA (reference sequence). The CDR3 spans 15 residues. V gave up 6 bases and J gave up 3 bases; unmatched junction bases: 7. CDR3 residues: CSATGTSGSGYEQYF. CDR3 DNA: TGCAGTGCCACAGGGACTAGCGGGAGTGGCTACGAGCAGTACTTC.

The sample holds many counts of this clonotype. As DNA, the CDR3 is TGTGCCAGCAGCCAGCCGGGGGGCGAGCAGTACTTC. Encoded protein: CASSQPGGEQYF. The chain joins TRBV7-6 to TRBJ2-7, with TRBD2 identical over 7 bases. The CDR3 has 12 residues. J was trimmed by 6 bases and V by 5 bases; bases with no gene match: 4. The germline CDR1 and CDR2 sequences are SGHVS and FNYEAQ.

The rearrangement joins TRBV7-9 to TRBJ2-5; possibly TRBD1 for D (6 bases). Trimming shortened V by 5 bases and J by 5 bases, and 12 bases separated the two germline ends. This CDR3 is built from 13 residues. Germline lookup yields CDR1 SEHNR and CDR2 FQNEAQ (reference sequence). The CDR3 spells CASSQGPEETQYF. The CDR3 DNA follows: TGTGCCAGCAGCCAGGGGCCGGAGGAGACCCAGTACTTC.

J is TRBJ2-2 and V is TRBV25-1, with D perhaps TRBD1 or TRBD2 (5 bases each). CDR3 length: 16 amino acids. Germline V gene sequence: CDR1 MGHDK, CDR2 SYGVNS. V was pared by 6 bases and J by 4 bases, with 18 bases between. The CDR3 DNA is TGTGCCAGCAGCCACGGACACCTCGGGGTCACCGGGGAGCTGTTTTTT. It translates to CASSHGHLGVTGELFF.

This clonotype was seen ten or more times. The rearrangement links TRBV13 to TRBJ1-3; D unclear. V lost 3 bases and J 1 base, leaving 7 bases between the germline ends. From germline, CDR1 is PRHDT and CDR2 FYEKMQ (reference sequence). This CDR3 has 14 residues. The CDR3 loop is CASSLQESGNTIYF. As DNA, the CDR3 is TGTGCCAGCAGCTTGCAGGAGTCTGGAAACACCATATATTTT.

V is TRBV7-9 and J is TRBJ1-6; D perhaps matches TRBD1 (5 bases). CDR1 and CDR2 from the germline V gene are SEHNR and FQNEAQ (reference sequence). V lost 6 bases and J lost 10, with 25 bases in between. This CDR3 has 17 amino acids. CDR3 nucleotide sequence: TGTGCCAGCAGGACGATGAAAGAGGGGACGGAGGGATCACCCCTCCACTTT. As protein: CASRTMKEGTEGSPLHF.